Each of the 28 T cell receptor beta chains below was sequenced from the same sample in a study of a mutant IDH1 vaccine in newly diagnosed glioma. Sequenced by immunoSEQ multiplex PCR; TCRdb stores in-frame clones only, minus some. This table holds roughly 50,000 clones, roughly 80% found once. Time point described: baseline, week 1 (first vaccination visit). As to treatment: pre-vaccination baseline after standard-of-care therapy. Material: PBMCs, obtained from a glioma patient treated with radiotherapy, temozolomide or both. The receptors derive from a man aged 18 to 35 with glioma.

This chain connects TRBV2 to TRBJ2-7; D uncertain. CDR1 and CDR2 (germline): SNHLY, FYNNEI. The CDR3 totals 12 residues. Trimming cost V 7 bases and J 0 bases, with 7 bases left between them. The DNA of the CDR3 is TGTGCCAGCATGGTGGCCTCCTACGAGCAGTACTTC. Translation gives CASMVASYEQYF. Drawing the rest from reference TRBV2 and TRBJ2-7, the complete variable domain is EPEVTQTPSHQVTQMGQEVILRCVPISNHLYFYWYRQILGQKVEFLVSFYNNEISEKSEIFDDQFSVERPDGSNFTLKIRSTKLEDSAMYFCASMVASYEQYFGPGTRLTVT.

This clone was picked up a small number of times. This chain links TRBV18 with TRBJ2-1; TRBD1 aligns across 8 bases. V lost 3 bases and J lost 4; bases outside the gene matches: 8. Germline V lookup: CDR1 KGHSH, CDR2 LQKENI. The CDR3 extends over 16 amino acids. The CDR3, as DNA: TGTGCCAGCTCACCTACAGGGGGAAGGGGTTACAATGAGCAGTTCTTC. Protein sequence: CASSPTGGRGYNEQFF.

The chain has TRBV13 and TRBJ2-3, with D unclear. Trimming cost V 4 bases and J 6 bases, with 5 bases left between them. The CDR3 totals 11 residues. Per germline, CDR1 PRHDT and CDR2 FYEKMQ (reference sequence). This CDR3 reads CASSSRDTQYF. In DNA form, the CDR3 reads TGTGCCAGCAGCTCTCGGGATACGCAGTATTTT. Full variable domain (missing parts from reference TRBV13 and TRBJ2-3): AAGVIQSPRHLIKEKRETATLKCYPIPRHDTVYWYQQGPGQDPQFLISFYEKMQSDKGSIPDRFSAQQFSDYHSELNMSSLELGDSALYFCASSSRDTQYFGPGTRLTVL.

The chain recombines TRBV7-6 with TRBJ2-7; tentative D call: TRBD2 (7 bases). CDR3 size: 13 residues. The V gene lost 5 bases and the J gene lost 6 bases, with 14 bases spanning the gap. Looked up from germline, CDR1 is SGHVS and CDR2 is FNYEAQ. CDR3 in amino acids: CASSPPGGSEQYF. The CDR3 region has the DNA TGTGCCAGCAGCCCCCCGGGGGGCAGCGAGCAGTACTTC.

This clone has a handful of counts. CDR3 protein: CASSRSPTAGGEKLFF. The DNA of the CDR3 is TGTGCCAGCAGCCGGAGTCCCACAGCAGGGGGGGAAAAACTGTTTTTT. V usage is TRBV4-2 and J usage is TRBJ1-4, with TRBD1 matching over 7 bases. There are 16 residues in the CDR3. The V gene end was trimmed by 4 bases and the J gene end by 8 bases; junction bases not matched to a gene: 13. Germline V gene data show CDR1 as LGHNA and CDR2 as YNFKEQ.

In this sample, this clone turned up once. The V call is TRBV29-1, the J call TRBJ2-3; D is ambiguous. The ends were cut back, 5 bases at V and 3 bases at J, with 6 bases in the middle. The CDR3 consists of 11 residues. Germline V gene sequence: CDR1 SQVTM, CDR2 ANQGSEA. CDR3 protein: CSVSWTDTQYF. The CDR3 DNA reads as TGCAGCGTTTCGTGGACAGATACGCAGTATTTT.

The chain carries TRBV2 and TRBJ2-5; D is unresolved. From germline, CDR1 is SNHLY and CDR2 FYNNEI. This CDR3 has 12 residues. V gave up 4 bases and J gave up 4 bases, with 7 bases separating them. Here the CDR3 DNA reads TGTGCCAGCAGTGGGCAAGGAGAGACCCAGTACTTC. Translated, it gives CASSGQGETQYF.

This clone has a single count. The V and J genes are TRBV27 and TRBJ2-5; TRBD1 might be the D (5 bases). Judging by the DNA end, TRBJ2-7 fits better; the J call may be wrong. The CDR3 extends over 15 amino acids. Germline V CDR1 and CDR2: MNHEY, SMNVEV (reference sequence). The CDR3 reads CASSPQGYPSSEQYF. The CDR3 DNA reads TGTGCCAGCAGTCCCCAGGGTTACCCTTCGTCCGAGCAGTACTTC.

This rearrangement joins TRBV7-9 to TRBJ1-2; no clear D. Germline values: CDR1 SEHNR, CDR2 FQNEAQ (reference sequence). The CDR3 runs to 14 residues. V was trimmed by 0 bases and J by 0 bases, leaving 5 bases between them. As DNA, the CDR3 is TGTGCCAGCAGCTTAGCCAGTTCTAACTATGGCTACACCTTC. This translates into CASSLASSNYGYTF.

The rearrangement uses TRBV5-1 and TRBJ2-3; D tentatively reads TRBD1 or TRBD2 (5 bases each). This CDR3 is built from 13 residues. Between the trimmed V and J ends, which lost 7 bases and 3 bases, there was a span of 12 bases. The germline V gene encodes CDR1 SGHRS and CDR2 YFSETQ. The CDR3 here is CASGPGQTDTQYF. CDR3 DNA: TGCGCCAGCGGCCCGGGGCAAACAGATACGCAGTATTTT.

The V call is TRBV6-5, the J call TRBJ1-2; D possibly corresponds to TRBD1 (6 bases). CDR3 length: 15 amino acids. CDR1 is MNHEY and CDR2 is SVGAGI in the germline V gene. Trimming left V 0 bases short and J 1 base short, with 9 bases between. CDR3 amino acids: CASSYSGGINYGYTF. The CDR3 DNA reads TGTGCCAGCAGTTACTCAGGGGGGATTAACTATGGCTACACCTTC.

The chain employs TRBV9 and TRBJ2-5, with 11 bases identical to TRBD1. CDR3 length: 15 residues. Germline CDR1 SGDLS, CDR2 YYNGEE. V trimming: 4 bases; J trimming: 3 bases; junction bases outside the gene matches: 5. CDR3: CASSPPGQGEETQYF. DNA of the CDR3: TGTGCCAGCAGCCCACCGGGACAGGGGGAAGAGACCCAGTACTTC.

This clone appeared a few times. This rearrangement joins TRBV30 to TRBJ1-1, with D possibly matching TRBD1 (5 bases). CDR1 and CDR2 from the germline V gene are GTSNPN and SVGIG (reference sequence). V was trimmed by 0 bases and J by 0 bases, leaving 5 bases between them. This CDR3 region has 13 residues. CDR3 sequence (DNA): TGTGCCTGGAGTGTGGGGGTGAACACTGAAGCTTTCTTT. Protein sequence: CAWSVGVNTEAFF.

This chain links TRBV7-2 with TRBJ2-2; D unclear. The CDR3 loop spans 13 amino acids. Germline CDR1 SGHTA, CDR2 FQGNSA. The V end lost 5 bases, the J end lost 6 bases, and 10 bases lay between the germline ends. The CDR3 sequence: CASSLLTSGELFF. The CDR3, as DNA: TGTGCCAGCAGCCTCCTTACGTCCGGGGAGCTGTTTTTT.

This clone was observed a few times. The CDR3 nucleotides read TGTGCCAGCAGCTTTAGGACTAGCGGGATCCAAGAGACCCAGTACTTC. This translates into CASSFRTSGIQETQYF. The chain is built from TRBV5-5 and TRBJ2-5, with TRBD2 matching 12 bases. The ends lost 2 bases at V and 1 base at J; junction bases unmatched: 3. The CDR3 sequence is 16 residues long. Germline V gene lookup returns CDR1 SGHKS and CDR2 YYEKEE (reference sequence).

The chain combines TRBV7-8 with TRBJ1-1, with 10 bases identical to TRBD1. The CDR3 spans 16 residues. CDR1 SGHVS and CDR2 FQNEAQ come from the germline V gene. Unmatched junction bases numbered 3, after V lost 2 bases and J lost 0 bases. CDR3 sequence reads: CASSLSGTGVNTEAFF. The CDR3 region has the DNA TGTGCCAGCAGCTTATCCGGGACAGGGGTGAACACTGAAGCTTTCTTT.

The chain carries TRBV30 and TRBJ1-3; 8 bases are a match to TRBD1. Germline CDR1 and CDR2: GTSNPN and SVGIG (reference sequence). The CDR3 extends over 18 amino acids. V was clipped by 0 bases and J by 0 bases; unmatched bases: 10. The CDR3 sequence is CAWSVNRGISFSGNTIYF. CDR3 nucleotide sequence: TGTGCCTGGAGTGTGAACAGGGGGATATCGTTCTCTGGAAACACCATATATTTT.

This CDR3 is CASSESAGSGNTIYF. Written as DNA, the CDR3 is TGTGCCAGCAGTGAAAGCGCAGGCTCTGGAAACACCATATATTTT. The chain employs TRBV2 and TRBJ1-3; no clear D gene. The CDR3 length is 15 residues. With 2 bases removed from V and 0 bases from J, the gap between germline ends came to 8 bases. CDR1 is SNHLY and CDR2 is FYNNEI in the germline V gene.

The table lists this clone with a count of one. The chain couples TRBV5-8 to TRBJ2-2, with 9 bases lining up with TRBD2. Trimming removed 0 bases from V and 2 bases from J; junction bases left unmatched: 8. The CDR3 runs to 18 residues. Germline assignment: CDR1 SGHTS and CDR2 YDEGEE. This CDR3 is CASSLGFLAGYNTGELFF. The CDR3 DNA reads TGTGCCAGCAGCTTGGGATTCCTAGCGGGATATAACACCGGGGAGCTGTTTTTT.

The genes are TRBV7-2 and TRBJ1-1; 9 nucleotides line up with TRBD1. The V gene's germline CDR1 is SGHTA and CDR2 FQGNSA. Unmatched junction bases numbered 4, after V lost 7 bases and J lost 4 bases. The CDR3 runs 13 residues. The CDR3, as DNA: TGTGCCAGCAACGACAGGGGGAGCACTGAAGCTTTCTTT. Its translation: CASNDRGSTEAFF. Looking up the rest from reference TRBV7-2 and TRBJ1-1 gives the full variable domain: GAGVSQSPSNKVTEKGKDVELRCDPISGHTALYWYRQSLGQGLEFLIYFQGNSAPDKSGLPSDRFSAERTGGSVSTLTIQRTQQEDSAVYLCASNDRGSTEAFFGQGTRLTVV.

The chain carries TRBV6-5 and TRBJ1-1; D perhaps matches TRBD1 (6 bases). This CDR3 has 16 residues. Germline assignment: CDR1 MNHEY and CDR2 SVGAGI. V was pared by 2 bases and J by 0 bases, with 13 bases between. The CDR3 DNA sequence: TGTGCCAGCAGTTACGAGGTGGGGGGCATGAACACTGAAGCTTTCTTT. Protein product: CASSYEVGGMNTEAFF.

V and J are TRBV5-4 and TRBJ2-5; TRBD2 might be the D (5 bases). Between the trimmed V and J ends, which lost 3 bases and 1 base, there was a span of 13 bases. Germline CDR1 and CDR2: SGHNT and YYREEE (reference sequence). The CDR3 spans 15 residues. The CDR3 region has the DNA TGTGCCAGCAGCTCGGCGAGGGTCCTCCAAGAGACCCAGTACTTC. It encodes CASSSARVLQETQYF.

This clone was seen once. The chain uses TRBV4-2 and TRBJ2-2, with 11 bases identical to TRBD2. The CDR3 length is 21 residues. Losses at the gene ends were 4 bases for V and 1 base for J; bases not matched to a gene: 17. In germline, CDR1 is LGHNA, CDR2 YNFKEQ. CDR3 DNA sequence: TGTGCCAGCAGCCGAGGGCTAGCGGGAGGCCAAACCAGCAGGAACACCGGGGAGCTGTTTTTT. Translated: CASSRGLAGGQTSRNTGELFF.

A few counts support this clone. V and J are TRBV4-1 and TRBJ1-5; D ambiguous. The germline V gene encodes CDR1 MGHRA and CDR2 YSYEKL. Trimming pared 1 base from V and 7 bases from J, leaving 14 bases between. The CDR3 loop spans 15 amino acids. In nucleotides, the CDR3 is TGCGCCAGCAGCCAAGCGACCGGTCCGGGGCAGCCCCAGCATTTT. Translation: CASSQATGPGQPQHF.

This rearrangement joins TRBV25-1 to TRBJ2-5; D perhaps matches TRBD1 (5 bases). The CDR3 runs 14 residues. V lost 3 bases and J lost 3, with 11 bases in between. The germline V gene has CDR1 MGHDK and CDR2 SYGVNS. For the CDR3, the DNA is TGTGCCAGCAGTGAGCTTCTGACAGAAGAGACCCAGTACTTC. This encodes CASSELLTEETQYF.

V usage is TRBV5-1 and J usage is TRBJ1-1; D gene unclear. Trimming pared 0 bases from V and 1 base from J, leaving 4 bases between. There are 13 residues in the CDR3. The germline V gene encodes CDR1 SGHRS and CDR2 YFSETQ. The CDR3 loop is CASSLGGNTEAFF. The CDR3 nucleotides are TGCGCCAGCAGCTTGGGGGGGAACACTGAAGCTTTCTTT.

V gene TRBV7-2 combines with J gene TRBJ2-3; the match to TRBD2 covers 12 bases. The CDR3 has 19 amino acids. Germline values: CDR1 SGHTA, CDR2 FQGNSA. Trimming cost V 0 bases and J 5 bases; bases outside gene matches: 12. DNA of the CDR3: TGTGCCAGCAGCTTAGCTCTAGCGGGAGGGCCCCCTCGAAGAGATACGCAGTATTTT. It codes for CASSLALAGGPPRRDTQYF. Variable domain in full (rest from reference TRBV7-2 and TRBJ2-3): GAGVSQSPSNKVTEKGKDVELRCDPISGHTALYWYRQSLGQGLEFLIYFQGNSAPDKSGLPSDRFSAERTGGSVSTLTIQRTQQEDSAVYLCASSLALAGGPPRRDTQYFGPGTRLTVL.

The chain has TRBV9 and TRBJ1-1, with 8 bases fitting TRBD1. The CDR3 runs to 14 residues. The J segment lost 1 base and the V segment lost 3 bases, leaving 2 bases of the junction unmatched. The germline gives CDR1 SGDLS, CDR2 YYNGEE. The DNA for the CDR3 is TGTGCCAGCAGCGCAGGACAGGGGAACACTGAAGCTTTCTTT. This sequence encodes CASSAGQGNTEAFF.